What follows are 10 T cell receptor beta chains derived from one specimen sequenced in a study of blood T cells in healthy people across ages. A J-beta primer mix and a sample-barcoded 5' primer were used in a second PCR of roughly 7 to 12 cycles. TCRdb processed the 5' RACE reads anew with MiXCR; each CDR3 protein has one entry. The sample comprises around 1,500,000 distinct CDR3 sequences, 28% of which are singletons, and 7.7% rests with the top ten. Sequencing input: blood. The receptors derive from a woman aged 25-40 years in good health.

This sequence joins TRBV6-1 and TRBJ2-3; TRBD1 or TRBD2 may be the D gene (5 bases each). The ends were cut back, 8 bases at V and 1 base at J, with 10 bases in the middle. This CDR3 contains 13 residues. Germline V lookup: CDR1 MNHNS, CDR2 SASEGT. For the CDR3, the DNA is TGTGCCAGCCGGGACCCACGCACAGATACGCAGTATTTT. This codes for CASRDPRTDTQYF.

This clonotype was picked up a small number of times. The chain uses TRBV10-3 and TRBJ2-7; no clear D gene. The CDR3 extends over 12 amino acids. V lost 1 base to trimming and J lost 3 bases, with 4 bases between them. CDR1 is ENHRY and CDR2 is SYGVKD in the germline V gene. DNA of the CDR3: TGTGCCATCAGTGAGTATGACTACGAGCAGTACTTC. Residues: CAISEYDYEQYF.

The chain employs TRBV7-6 and TRBJ2-7; 10 bases agree with TRBD1. Matching the DNA end better, TRBJ2-5 makes the J call doubtful. Germline V gene data show CDR1 as SGHVS and CDR2 as FNYEAQ. CDR3 size: 17 residues. The CDR3 region has the DNA TGTGCCAGCAGCTTACGCCTCCGGGACAGGGGAATCAAGACCCAGTACTTC. Translated: CASSLRLRDRGIKTQYF.

Comment on this clonotype: A read error is possible here, since a much larger clone lies one base away. The chain is built from TRBV29-1 and TRBJ2-4; D gene ambiguous. The CDR3 spans 14 residues. From germline, CDR1 is SQVTM and CDR2 ANQGSEA. The CDR3 bases are TGCAACGCTCGTCGGTCCTTAGCCAAAAACATTCAGTACTTC. This sequence encodes CNARRSLAKNIQYF. Combining the CDR3 with reference TRBV29-1 and TRBJ2-4 gives the whole variable domain SAVISQKPSRDICQRGTSLTIQCQVDSQVTMMFWYRQQPGQSLTLIATANQGSEATYESGFVIDKFPISRPNLTFSTLTVSNMSPEDSSIYLCNARRSLAKNIQYFGAGTRLSVL.

The V call is TRBV12-3 or TRBV12-4, the J call TRBJ1-1; D possibly corresponds to TRBD1 (5 bases). This CDR3 is 15 amino acids long. Trimming removed 4 bases at V and 5 bases at J, with 17 bases between. The DNA of the CDR3 is TGTGCCAGCAGTTGGGGTCGAGGGAGGGGAACTGAAGCTTTCTTT. Amino acids: CASSWGRGRGTEAFF.

The rearrangement uses TRBV7-9 and TRBJ2-1; D not resolved. The CDR3 totals 13 residues. CDR1 SEHNR and CDR2 FQNEAQ come from the germline V gene (reference sequence). The V end lost 6 bases, the J end lost 7 bases, and 13 bases lay between the germline ends. The CDR3, as DNA: TGTGCCAGCAGACTCCCCCCGGAGAATGAGCAGTTCTTC. It specifies CASRLPPENEQFF.

This clonotype was picked up a small number of times. The chain joins TRBV20-1 to TRBJ2-3, with D uncertain. The germline V gene encodes CDR1 DFQATT and CDR2 SNEGSKA (reference sequence). Trimming took off 6 bases at V and 1 base at J, with 14 bases between the two ends. The CDR3 consists of 14 residues. CDR3 bases: TGCAGTGCCGCACTGGTCCGGGGCACAGATACGCAGTATTTT. It is translated as CSAALVRGTDTQYF.

CDR3 coding DNA: TGTGCCAGCAGCGTAGAGTCAGGGTCGGACACTGAAGCTTTCTTT. Its translation: CASSVESGSDTEAFF. The chain carries TRBV9 and TRBJ1-1; perhaps TRBD1 as D (5 bases). This CDR3 is built from 15 residues. Trimming removed 0 bases from V and 3 bases from J, with 12 bases in between. Germline V gene data show CDR1 as SGDLS and CDR2 as YYNGEE.

This clonotype was counted ten times or more. An end of the junction does not agree with germline; a read error may underlie this. The chain links TRBV9 to TRBJ2-3; 7 positions match TRBD2. Germline V gives CDR1 SGDLS, CDR2 YYNGEE. The CDR3 extends over 14 amino acids. The CDR3 DNA sequence: TGTGCCAGCAGTGTAGCGGGCTCCCCAGATACGCAGTATTTT. It encodes CASSVAGSPDTQYF.

The chain employs TRBV10-3 and TRBJ2-3, with TRBD2 identical over 8 bases. V shed 10 bases and J 1 base; nucleotides not matched to a gene: 7. This CDR3 region has 14 residues. Germline V gene data show CDR1 as ENHRY and CDR2 as SYGVKD. The CDR3, as DNA: TGTGCCACCGAAGATAGCGGGGGCACAGATACGCAGTATTTT. Residues: CATEDSGGTDTQYF.